The 11 T cell receptor beta chains listed next were all sequenced from one sample in a study of cytomegalovirus exposure and HLA in healthy donors. TCRdb's copy holds only in-frame clones and misses some; the assay was immunoSEQ multiplex PCR. This table has about 160,000 clones, around nine tenths appearing once. The specimen sequenced was PBMCs. The receptors originated from a man aged 18 to 29 in good health and CMV-seropositive.

J is TRBJ2-7 and V is TRBV28, with 7 positions matching TRBD1. Germline V gene data show CDR1 as MDHEN and CDR2 as SYDVKM. Trimming cost V 1 base and J 7 bases; bases outside gene matches: 13. CDR3 length: 16 amino acids. CDR3 region: CASSLFFGTDWKEQYF. The CDR3 DNA is TGTGCCAGCAGTTTATTTTTCGGGACAGATTGGAAAGAGCAGTACTTC.

The chain carries TRBV13 and TRBJ2-5; perhaps TRBD2 as D (5 bases). The CDR3 extends over 15 amino acids. Germline values: CDR1 PRHDT, CDR2 FYEKMQ (reference sequence). V shed 2 bases and J shed 2 bases, with 12 bases lying between them. The CDR3 region has the DNA TGTGCCAGCAGCTTAAGGGTGGAGGCTCAAGAGACCCAGTACTTC. It encodes CASSLRVEAQETQYF.

The genes are TRBV5-5 and TRBJ1-5, with 9 bases matching TRBD1. The trim removed 6 bases at V and 4 bases at J, leaving 8 bases unmatched. The CDR3 has 15 amino acids. Germline CDR1 and CDR2: SGHKS and YYEKEE (reference sequence). The CDR3 DNA sequence: TGTGCCAGCACCTGGACAGGGGAGACAAATCAGCCCCAGCATTTT. Translating it yields CASTWTGETNQPQHF.

The rearrangement joins TRBV18 to TRBJ2-3; 7 bases fit TRBD1. CDR3 length equals 14 residues. CDR1 KGHSH and CDR2 LQKENI come from the germline V gene. The trim removed 6 bases at V and 1 base at J, leaving 4 bases unmatched. For the CDR3, the DNA is TGTGCCAGCTCGATACAGGGGCGCACAGATACGCAGTATTTT. Translating gives CASSIQGRTDTQYF.

The rearrangement uses TRBV21-1 and TRBJ2-2; TRBD2, as called in the table, went unchecked against the DNA. TRBV21-1 is a pseudogene locus. CDR3 length equals 12 residues. CDR3 sequence (DNA): TGTGCCAGCAGCAGTCTTTCCGGGGAGCTGTTTTTT. The encoded protein is CASSSLSGELFF.

The chain links TRBV4-1 to TRBJ1-5; TRBD1 aligns across 8 bases. The J segment lost 10 bases and the V segment lost 1 base, leaving 12 bases of the junction unmatched. Germline CDR1 reads MGHRA; CDR2 reads YSYEKL. CDR3 length: 16 amino acids. CDR3 bases: TGCGCCAGCAGCCAAGGGATAGGGACAGGCCTTAAACCCCAGCATTTT. This codes for CASSQGIGTGLKPQHF.

The V call is TRBV7-3, the J call TRBJ2-5, with D unresolved. The CDR3 length is 13 residues. Per germline, CDR1 SGHTA and CDR2 FQGTGA. Between the trimmed V and J ends, which lost 1 base and 1 base, there was a span of 4 bases. CDR3 residues: CASSLSGQETQYF. The CDR3 DNA is TGTGCCAGCAGCTTAAGCGGCCAAGAGACCCAGTACTTC.

This sequence joins TRBV5-6 and TRBJ1-4; D uncertain. V lost 0 bases and J lost 6, with 9 bases in between. The CDR3 covers 14 residues. Germline assignment: CDR1 SGHDT and CDR2 YYEEEE. The DNA for the CDR3 is TGTGCCAGCAGCTTGGGGGGAGCTGATGAAAAACTGTTTTTT. This translates into CASSLGGADEKLFF.

The chain employs TRBV27 and TRBJ2-2; D possibly corresponds to TRBD1 (6 bases). The CDR3 runs 14 residues. CDR1 and CDR2 from the germline V gene are MNHEY and SMNVEV (reference sequence). V was shortened by 9 bases and J by 5 bases, with 16 bases between the two germline ends. The CDR3: CASRSGTKTGELFF. CDR3 bases: TGTGCCAGTCGCTCCGGGACAAAAACCGGGGAGCTGTTTTTT.

The chain carries TRBV7-2 and TRBJ1-5; no definite D call. The CDR3 totals 15 residues. The V gene lost 0 bases and the J gene lost 5 bases, with 11 bases spanning the gap. Germline V gives CDR1 SGHTA, CDR2 FQGNSA. The CDR3 DNA sequence: TGTGCCAGCAGCTTAGCGTCGGGAGGCTATCAGCCCCAGCATTTT. It yields the protein CASSLASGGYQPQHF.

This clone was picked up one time. This chain connects TRBV5-1 to TRBJ2-7; 9 nucleotides match TRBD1. This CDR3 spans 12 amino acids. Looked up from germline, CDR1 is SGHRS and CDR2 is YFSETQ. The V and J ends lost 4 bases and 4 bases, in that order; junction bases with no gene match: 0. The CDR3 loop reads CASSGQGYEQYF. DNA of the CDR3: TGCGCCAGCAGCGGACAGGGGTACGAGCAGTACTTC. Full variable domain (remainder filled in from reference TRBV5-1 and TRBJ2-7): KAGVTQTPRYLIKTRGQQVTLSCSPISGHRSVSWYQQTPGQGLQFLFEYFSETQRNKGNFPGRFSGRQFSNSRSEMNVSTLELGDSALYLCASSGQGYEQYFGPGTRLTVT.